This TCR beta chain was recorded in a study of T cells in Graves' hyperthyroidism and ophthalmopathy. This clonotype showed up many times. Its antigen remains unknown. Each patient was aged 18 to 65 and had newly diagnosed hyperthyroidism of under 2 months' duration. The CDR3 runs 13 residues. Germline CDR1 and CDR2: SGHTA and FQGNSA. The V end was cut by 2 bases, the J end by 4 bases, with 7 bases between. Regions amplified from RNA transcripts were the TCR beta CDR3 regions. The HTBI primer set drove a first-round RT-PCR of the TCR CDR3. Each CDR3 protein gets one entry after TCRdb re-called the multiplex PCR reads with MiXCR. The top ten hold more than 15% of the sample, which has approximately 610,000 distinct CDR3 sequences, over 15% seen once. General observations from the study: Ophthalmopathy prediction by the model preceded onset by a median about 6.5 months.

This TCR was recovered from a woman between 18 and 30 years old with Graves' hyperthyroidism. Material: blood. The chain employs TRBV7-2 and TRBJ2-3; D is perhaps TRBD1 (5 bases). DNA of the CDR3: TGTGCCAGCAGCTTACCACAGGCAGATACGCAGTATTTT. Protein product: CASSLPQADTQYF.